Described below is a single T cell receptor (beta chain) sequence and its context. Antigen unknown. Looked up from germline, CDR1 is SQVTM and CDR2 is ANQGSEA. This CDR3 contains 12 residues. Trimming cost V 3 bases and J 3 bases, with 7 bases left between them. This specimen belongs to a study of T-cell memory formation after mild COVID-19. At the level of the study: There were largely donor-specific TCR clusters. Findings and caveats of the study: Those CD4+ clones that contracted were mainly in CM and EM (CD8+ ones in EMRA).

TCRdb fed the 5' RACE reads into MiXCR, producing one record per CDR3 protein. The sample holds 260,000 or so distinct CDR3 sequences; around 15% are singletons and the top ten take 22%. This TCR was sampled from a man aged 18 to 29 who had mild COVID-19 (a few samples of this study predate the infection). Cell type and time point are not known. Material for sequencing was PBMCs or a T cell subset sorted from them (not recorded which). The chain recombines TRBV29-1 with TRBJ2-3; D is possibly TRBD2 (6 bases). The CDR3 here is CSVDSGTDTQYF. DNA for the CDR3: TGCAGCGTTGACAGCGGGACAGATACGCAGTATTTT.